Below, 20 T cell receptor beta chains from the same sample are listed, as sequenced in a study of T cell changes during pregnancy in multiple sclerosis. Produced via immunoSEQ multiplex PCR; TCRdb's table is partial and in-frame only. The top ten hold around 0.73% of the sample, which has approximately 40,000 clones, about 90% seen once. Sequencing was performed on CD4+ T cells from peripheral blood mononuclear cells, taken in the third trimester of pregnancy. The receptors shown here come from a female donor with multiple sclerosis, enrolled in a pregnancy study.

The chain uses TRBV30 and TRBJ1-1; 8 positions match TRBD1. J was trimmed by 0 bases and V by 3 bases; bases with no gene match: 9. Germline assignment: CDR1 GTSNPN and CDR2 SVGIG (reference sequence). There are 16 residues in the CDR3. The CDR3 bases are TGTGCCTGGAGGCTGGGGACAGGTCCTTTGAACACTGAAGCTTTCTTT. Its protein is CAWRLGTGPLNTEAFF.

The J gene is TRBJ2-3, the V gene TRBV10-3; 10 bases align to TRBD2. Trimming at V came to 2 bases and at J to 0 bases, leaving 2 bases not matched to a gene. The CDR3 is 16 amino acids. Germline CDR1 ENHRY, CDR2 SYGVKD. The CDR3 spells CAISEGTSASTDTQYF. DNA of the CDR3: TGTGCCATCAGTGAGGGGACTAGCGCCAGCACAGATACGCAGTATTTT.

The table lists this clone with a few counts. The V and J genes are TRBV30 and TRBJ1-1, with D perhaps matching TRBD1 (6 bases). The CDR3 loop spans 14 amino acids. Trimming took off 2 bases at V and 3 bases at J, with 13 bases between the two ends. CDR1 is GTSNPN, CDR2 SVGIG, per germline (reference sequence). The CDR3 here is CAWSSGVGDTEAFF. CDR3 sequence (DNA): TGTGCCTGGAGTTCAGGGGTGGGTGACACTGAAGCTTTCTTT.

The chain recombines TRBV5-1 with TRBJ1-2; a possible D gene is TRBD1 (5 bases). Germline CDR1 reads SGHRS; CDR2 reads YFSETQ. The V and J ends lost 4 bases and 3 bases respectively, with 13 bases between them. The length of the CDR3 is 14 residues. The CDR3 loop is CASSQGGQDYGYTF. DNA for the CDR3: TGCGCCAGCAGCCAGGGTGGGCAAGACTATGGCTACACCTTC.

V and J are TRBV2 and TRBJ2-3, with D unclear. The V gene's germline CDR1 is SNHLY and CDR2 FYNNEI. Trimming cost V 2 bases and J 0 bases, with 9 bases left between them. The CDR3 covers 15 residues. The CDR3 sequence is CASSEIVRSTDTQYF. Written as DNA, the CDR3 is TGTGCCAGCAGTGAAATTGTCAGGAGCACAGATACGCAGTATTTT.

The V call is TRBV2, the J call TRBJ2-1; 11 bases agree with TRBD2. CDR1 is SNHLY, CDR2 FYNNEI, per germline. The CDR3 is 15 residues long. V was pared by 10 bases and J by 2 bases, with 7 bases of the junction left unmatched. The CDR3 sequence is CAISRLAGPYNEQFF. For the CDR3, the DNA is TGTGCCATCTCACGACTAGCGGGACCCTACAATGAGCAGTTCTTC.

This chain connects TRBV18 to TRBJ2-4; D is ambiguous. Germline CDR1 and CDR2: KGHSH and LQKENI. V lost 1 base to trimming and J lost 5 bases, with 15 bases between them. The CDR3 covers 16 residues. The CDR3 reads CASSPRIWKRENIQYF. CDR3 bases: TGTGCCAGCTCACCACGGATATGGAAGCGCGAAAACATTCAGTACTTC.

V is TRBV6-4 and J is TRBJ1-2; 10 bases fit TRBD1. The CDR3 sequence is 12 residues long. Losses at the gene ends were 6 bases for V and 8 bases for J; bases not matched to a gene: 3. Germline CDR1 is MRHNA and CDR2 is SNTAGT. For the CDR3, the DNA is TGTGCCAGCAGGGGGACAGGGGACGGCTACACCTTC. This translates into CASRGTGDGYTF.

As for this clone: The germline gene is not matched at one end of the junction; a read error may be the cause. This chain joins TRBV25-1 and TRBJ1-3; D is undetermined. The germline V gene has CDR1 MGHDK and CDR2 SYGVNS. The length of the CDR3 is 17 residues. The CDR3 reads CASSELGSGLTGNTIYF. Here the CDR3 DNA reads TGTGCCAGCAGCGAATTGGGCTCGGGGTTGACTGGAAACACCATATATTTT.

The table lists this clone with a few counts. This sequence joins TRBV28 and TRBJ2-3; 12 bases align to TRBD2. Looked up from germline, CDR1 is MDHEN and CDR2 is SYDVKM. V lost 5 bases and J lost 2; bases outside the gene matches: 11. This CDR3 contains 18 residues. The CDR3 DNA is TGTGCCAGCAGTCCGCGGACTAGCGGGGCTTTACTCACAGATACGCAGTATTTT. Protein product: CASSPRTSGALLTDTQYF.

The chain carries TRBV18 and TRBJ1-1, with 8 nucleotides matching TRBD1. The V segment lost 5 bases and the J segment 4 bases; nucleotides outside the gene matches: 6. Germline V CDR1 and CDR2: KGHSH, LQKENI. There are 14 residues in the CDR3. The CDR3 nucleotides read TGTGCCAGCTCAGAAATACAGGGGGGCACTGAAGCTTTCTTT. It translates to CASSEIQGGTEAFF.

The chain uses TRBV27 and TRBJ1-1; D remains unclear. Trimming shortened V by 2 bases and J by 2 bases, and 6 bases separated the two germline ends. In germline, CDR1 is MNHEY, CDR2 SMNVEV (reference sequence). This CDR3 is built from 13 residues. CDR3 bases: TGTGCCAGCAGTTTAACAAGAAACACTGAAGCTTTCTTT. It is translated as CASSLTRNTEAFF.

This clone was seen a single time. V and J are TRBV28 and TRBJ1-2, with D tentatively TRBD1 (6 bases). Trimming shortened V by 7 bases and J by 0 bases, and 12 bases separated the two germline ends. The germline V gene has CDR1 MDHEN and CDR2 SYDVKM. The CDR3 totals 14 residues. The CDR3, as DNA: TGTGCCAGCATTCAACAGGGTTCTAACTATGGCTACACCTTC. Amino acids: CASIQQGSNYGYTF.

This chain links TRBV5-1 with TRBJ2-1, with TRBD1 matching over 7 bases. The CDR3 has 16 amino acids. V was clipped by 4 bases and J by 4 bases; unmatched bases: 11. Germline loops: CDR1 SGHRS, CDR2 YFSETQ. The CDR3 nucleotides read TGCGCCAGCAGCGGGGTGGTAAGGGGGCCTTACAATGAGCAGTTCTTC. Residues: CASSGVVRGPYNEQFF.

This clone was picked up a small number of times. V is TRBV30 and J is TRBJ2-5; D call uncertain. Germline lookup yields CDR1 GTSNPN and CDR2 SVGIG (reference sequence). The CDR3 consists of 11 residues. V lost 3 bases to trimming and J lost 1 base, with 3 bases between them. In DNA form, the CDR3 reads TGTGCCTGGAGGGCCCAAGAGACCCAGTACTTC. Protein sequence: CAWRAQETQYF.

The genes are TRBV11-2 and TRBJ2-1; a weak D match, TRBD2 (5 bases). The V end lost 7 bases, the J end lost 7 bases, and 11 bases lay between the germline ends. The CDR3 totals 12 residues. Germline V CDR1 and CDR2: SGHAT, FQNNGV. The CDR3 coding sequence is TGTGCCAGCAACATTGGGAGAAATGAGCAGTTCTTC. This sequence encodes CASNIGRNEQFF.

The chain recombines TRBV6-6 with TRBJ2-5; possible D gene TRBD1, 6 bases. The germline gives CDR1 MNHNY, CDR2 SVGAGI (reference sequence). There are 14 residues in the CDR3. Trimming took off 5 bases at V and 1 base at J, with 11 bases between the two ends. The CDR3 DNA follows: TGTGCCAGCAGTCCTGGGACACGCCAAGAGACCCAGTACTTC. Protein sequence: CASSPGTRQETQYF.

This sequence joins TRBV5-1 and TRBJ1-3, with no clear D. The CDR3 runs 14 residues. The V end lost 0 bases, the J end lost 4 bases, and 8 bases lay between the germline ends. Germline-derived CDR1 and CDR2 are SGHRS and YFSETQ. CDR3 residues: CASSLGVAGNTIYF. The CDR3 coding sequence is TGCGCCAGCAGCTTGGGGGTAGCCGGAAACACCATATATTTT.

The V and J genes are TRBV4-2 and TRBJ2-1, with TRBD2 matching 11 bases. This CDR3 has 15 residues. Unmatched junction bases numbered 2, after V lost 1 base and J lost 6 bases. CDR1 and CDR2 (germline): LGHNA, YNFKEQ. The CDR3 region has the DNA TGTGCCAGCAGCCAAGTCACTAGCGGGAGCAATGAGCAGTTCTTC. Its translation is CASSQVTSGSNEQFF.

The V and J genes are TRBV18 and TRBJ2-7, with 7 bases fitting TRBD2. The CDR3 runs to 13 residues. Germline CDR1 is KGHSH and CDR2 is LQKENI. Trimming removed 5 bases from V and 2 bases from J; junction bases left unmatched: 3. This CDR3 is CASSRGTTYEQYF. The CDR3 region has the DNA TGTGCCAGCTCAAGAGGGACTACCTACGAGCAGTACTTC.